This TCR beta chain comes out of a study of cytomegalovirus exposure and HLA in healthy donors. This clone was detected only a few times. Use of 60 Vbeta and 13 Jbeta primers characterized the PCR. Profiling relied on immunoSEQ multiplex PCR, and the TCRdb table lists in-frame clones only, not all of them. The data hold roughly 100,000 clones, with approximately 72% observed a single time. This CDR3 has 13 amino acids. Germline loops: CDR1 SGHNT, CDR2 YYREEE (reference sequence). V was shortened by 4 bases and J by 3 bases, with 11 bases between the two germline ends. The sample comprised PBMCs. The chain combines TRBV5-4 with TRBJ2-7, with D tentatively TRBD1 (7 bases). The receptor was isolated from a man between 25 and 39 years old in good health and CMV-seronegative. CDR3 sequence: CASSGGDSYEQYF. The CDR3 DNA reads as TGTGCCAGCAGCGGAGGGGACAGCTACGAGCAGTACTTC. The variable domain in full, completed from reference TRBV5-4 and TRBJ2-7, reads ETGVTQSPTHLIKTRGQQVTLRCSSQSGHNTVSWYQQALGQGPQFIFQYYREEENGRGNFPPRFSGLQFPNYSSELNVNALELDDSALYLCASSGGDSYEQYFGPGTRLTVT.